This T cell receptor beta chain came from a study of cytomegalovirus exposure and HLA in healthy donors. The study's findings and limits: CMV antigen specificity of a few CMV-associated chains was confirmed in vitro. First-cohort TCR clusters tended to co-occur in the roughly 130 validation repertoires, a later analysis found.

Data came from immunoSEQ multiplex PCR; TCRdb stores just in-frame clones and leaves some out. This table has some 100,000 clones, about 91% appearing once. This CDR3 is built from 18 residues. With respect to this clone: The target antigen is unknown.

The TCR sequence derives from a man aged 18 to 35 in good health and CMV-seronegative. Sequenced sample: PBMCs. The genes are TRBV21-1 and TRBJ2-5; TRBD2, as called in the table, went unchecked against the DNA. TRBV21-1 is termed a pseudogene. The CDR3 region is CASSKRERRGRILETQYF. CDR3 in DNA: TGTGCCAGCAGCAAAAGGGAGAGGCGGGGGAGAATTCTAGAGACCCAGTACTTC.